A selection of T cell receptor beta chains follows, all from one sample in a study of blood T cell repertoires in COVID-19. TCRdb keeps only in-frame clones here, not all; method: immunoSEQ multiplex PCR. The sample consists of hundreds of thousands of clones, more than 70% of them appearing once. Source material: PBMCs or T cells enriched from blood (not recorded which). Source of these receptors: a woman aged 40 to 50 with acute COVID-19. Each CDR3 is given with its conserved first and last residue. The D gene is left open where the match is weak. A row's size may be missing; if present it is once, few, many or a size class.

V gene	J gene	D gene	clone size	CDR3 protein	CDR3 DNA
TRBV4-2	TRBJ1-6	TRBD1	-	CASSPGTGRNSPLHF	TGTGCCAGCAGCCCCGGGACAGGGAGGAATTCACCCCTCCACTTT
TRBV30	TRBJ2-6	-	-	CAWVAGISGANVLTF	TGTGCCTGGGTAGCTGGTATCTCTGGGGCCAACGTCCTGACTTTC
TRBV30	TRBJ2-2	TRBD1	-	CAWRRGGSGELFF	TGTGCCTGGAGACGAGGGGGCTCCGGGGAGCTGTTTTTT
TRBV28	TRBJ1-6	TRBD1	-	CASSLGQANSPLHF	TGTGCCAGCAGTTTGGGACAGGCCAATTCACCCCTCCACTTT
TRBV9	TRBJ1-5	-	-	CASSVDSYQPQHF	TGTGCCAGCAGCGTAGACAGCTACCAGCCCCAGCATTTT
TRBV11-3	TRBJ2-3	-	-	CASSLRDSRGTQYF	TGTGCCAGCAGCTTACGAGATTCGCGCGGTACGCAGTATTTT
TRBV6-4	TRBJ2-2	-	-	CATSTSNTGELFF	TGTGCCACCTCGACTTCGAACACCGGGGAGCTGTTTTTT
TRBV19	TRBJ1-3	TRBD1	-	CASSPDRGPGNTIYF	TGTGCCAGTAGCCCGGACAGGGGGCCGGGAAACACCATATATTTT
TRBV7-9	TRBJ1-6	TRBD1	-	CACGGTANSYNSPLHF	TGTGCCTGCGGGGGGACAGCGAACTCCTATAATTCACCCCTCCACTTT
TRBV4-3	TRBJ2-3	TRBD1	-	CASSHLTGGGADTQYF	TGCGCCAGCAGCCATCTGACAGGGGGCGGTGCAGATACGCAGTATTTT
TRBV5-1	TRBJ1-1	-	-	CASSLDWAGATEAFF	TGCGCCAGCAGCTTGGACTGGGCAGGGGCCACTGAAGCTTTCTTT
TRBV28	TRBJ1-5	-	once	CANSGAGINQPQHF	TGTGCCAACTCGGGAGCAGGGATTAATCAGCCCCAGCATTTT
TRBV7-9	TRBJ2-1	-	once	CASSPVGLPVDEQFF	TGTGCCAGCAGCCCGGTGGGACTCCCCGTGGATGAGCAGTTCTTC
TRBV7-2	TRBJ1-5	-	-	CASSLARGSNQPQHF	TGTGCCAGCAGCTTAGCCAGGGGTAGCAATCAGCCCCAGCATTTT
TRBV29-1	TRBJ1-2	-	-	CSVEKGAGGYTF	TGCAGCGTTGAAAAGGGCGCAGGGGGCTACACCTTC
TRBV18	TRBJ2-1	TRBD1	-	CASSPRDRTHNEQFF	TGTGCCAGCTCACCGAGGGACAGAACCCACAATGAGCAGTTCTTC
TRBV9	TRBJ1-2	-	-	CASSGDRGYGYTF	TGTGCCAGCAGCGGCGACCGCGGCTATGGCTACACCTTC
TRBV27	TRBJ1-4	-	-	CASRFREKLFF	TGTGCCAGCAGGTTCAGGGAAAAACTGTTTTTT
TRBV6-5	TRBJ1-2	TRBD1	-	CASSRDRNYGYTF	TGTGCCAGCAGCCGGGACAGGAACTATGGCTACACCTTC
TRBV24-1	TRBJ2-1	-	once	CATSDPRKPSYNEQFF	TGTGCCACCAGTGATCCCCGAAAGCCCTCCTACAATGAGCAGTTCTTC